The 4 T cell receptor beta chains below all came from one sample that was sequenced in a study of blood T cell repertoires in COVID-19. The table came from immunoSEQ multiplex PCR; TCRdb's copy has only in-frame clones and leaves some out. The sample lists 210,000 or so clones; 84% were seen once. The sample comprised peripheral blood. These receptors were obtained from a woman aged 70-85 years with active or convalescent COVID-19.

This clone has only one observation. The chain has TRBV28 and TRBJ1-1; D gene unclear. Germline values: CDR1 MDHEN, CDR2 SYDVKM. The V end lost 5 bases, the J end lost 1 base, and 11 bases lay between the germline ends. There are 14 residues in the CDR3. This chain's CDR3 is CASSPAPGNTEAFF. For the CDR3, the DNA is TGTGCCAGCAGTCCCGCCCCGGGGAACACTGAAGCTTTCTTT.

The rearrangement links TRBV6-5 to TRBJ2-7, with 11 positions matching TRBD2. The V segment lost 6 bases and the J segment 6 bases; nucleotides outside the gene matches: 1. Germline loops: CDR1 MNHEY, CDR2 SVGAGI. This CDR3 is 12 amino acids long. CDR3 coding DNA: TGTGCCAGCAGGCTAGCGGGAGGCGAGCAGTACTTC. Protein: CASRLAGGEQYF.

The rearrangement links TRBV7-9 to TRBJ2-1; a weak D match, TRBD1 (7 bases). Germline CDR1 reads SEHNR; CDR2 reads FQNEAQ (reference sequence). Trimming took 2 bases from V and 0 from J, leaving 11 bases between them. The CDR3 contains 16 residues. Written as DNA, the CDR3 is TGTGCCAGCAGCTTACCGGGGGACAGCTCCTACAATGAGCAGTTCTTC. This gives the protein CASSLPGDSSYNEQFF.

The V and J genes are TRBV28 and TRBJ2-5, with 11 bases matching TRBD1. Germline V gene data show CDR1 as MDHEN and CDR2 as SYDVKM. The CDR3 is made up of 15 amino acids. After removal of 8 bases from V and 5 bases from J, the junction contained 10 bases not matched to a gene. DNA of the CDR3: TGTGCCAGCCGCCGATTGGGACAGGGGGACGAGACCCAGTACTTC. Its translation is CASRRLGQGDETQYF.